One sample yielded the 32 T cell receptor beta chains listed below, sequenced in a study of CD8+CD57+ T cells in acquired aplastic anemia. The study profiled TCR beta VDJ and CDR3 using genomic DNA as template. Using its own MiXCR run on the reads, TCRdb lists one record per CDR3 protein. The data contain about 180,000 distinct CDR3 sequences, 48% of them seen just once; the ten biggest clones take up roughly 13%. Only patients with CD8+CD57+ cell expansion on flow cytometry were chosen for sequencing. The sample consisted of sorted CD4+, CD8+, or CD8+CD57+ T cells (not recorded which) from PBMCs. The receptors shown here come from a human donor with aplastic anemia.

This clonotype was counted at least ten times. The CDR3 loop is CASSLQGGYEQYF. The CDR3 DNA is TGTGCCAGTAGTTTACAGGGGGGATACGAGCAGTACTTC. This chain joins TRBV19 and TRBJ2-7; 8 bases match TRBD1. Trimming took 5 bases from V and 4 from J; bases not matched to a gene: 4. CDR3 size: 13 residues. Germline values: CDR1 LNHDA, CDR2 SQIVND (reference sequence).

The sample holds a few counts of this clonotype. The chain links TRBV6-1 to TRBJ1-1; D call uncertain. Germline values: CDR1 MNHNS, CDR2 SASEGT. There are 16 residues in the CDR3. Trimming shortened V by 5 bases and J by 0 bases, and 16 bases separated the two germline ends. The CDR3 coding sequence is TGTGCCAGCAGTCCCCTTTTTGTCAGCATGAACACTGAAGCTTTCTTT. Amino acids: CASSPLFVSMNTEAFF.

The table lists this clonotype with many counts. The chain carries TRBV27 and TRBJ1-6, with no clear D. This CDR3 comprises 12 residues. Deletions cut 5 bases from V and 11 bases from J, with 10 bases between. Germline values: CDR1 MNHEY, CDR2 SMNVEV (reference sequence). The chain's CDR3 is CASSPQGAPLHF. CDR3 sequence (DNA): TGTGCCAGCAGTCCCCAAGGCGCACCCCTCCACTTT.

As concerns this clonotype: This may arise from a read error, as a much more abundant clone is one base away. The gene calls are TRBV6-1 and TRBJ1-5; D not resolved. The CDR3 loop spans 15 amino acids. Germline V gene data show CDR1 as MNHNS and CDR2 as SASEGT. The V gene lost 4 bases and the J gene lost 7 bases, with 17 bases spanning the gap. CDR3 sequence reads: CASSVREDGRQPQHF. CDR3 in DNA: TGTGCCAGCAGTGTCCGGGAGGACGGGCGCCAGCCCCAGCATTTT.

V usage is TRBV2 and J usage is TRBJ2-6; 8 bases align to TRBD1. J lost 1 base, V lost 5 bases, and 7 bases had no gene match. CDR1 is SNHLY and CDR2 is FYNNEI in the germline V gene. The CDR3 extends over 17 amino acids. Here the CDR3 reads CASSMAGGASGANVLTF. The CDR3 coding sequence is TGTGCCAGCAGTATGGCAGGGGGCGCATCTGGGGCCAACGTCCTGACTTTC.

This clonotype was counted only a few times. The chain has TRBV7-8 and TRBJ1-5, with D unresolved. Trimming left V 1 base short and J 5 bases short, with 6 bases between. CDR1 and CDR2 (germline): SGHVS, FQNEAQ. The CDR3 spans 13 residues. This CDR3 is CASSLGEHQPQHF. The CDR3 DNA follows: TGTGCCAGCAGCTTAGGAGAGCATCAGCCCCAGCATTTT.

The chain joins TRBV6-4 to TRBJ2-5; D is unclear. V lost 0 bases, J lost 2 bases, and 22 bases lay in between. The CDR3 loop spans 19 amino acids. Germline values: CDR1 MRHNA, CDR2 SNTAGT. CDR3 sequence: CASSDSPGLTTPEQETQYF. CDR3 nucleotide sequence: TGTGCCAGCAGTGACTCCCCGGGCCTCACCACTCCTGAACAAGAGACCCAGTACTTC.

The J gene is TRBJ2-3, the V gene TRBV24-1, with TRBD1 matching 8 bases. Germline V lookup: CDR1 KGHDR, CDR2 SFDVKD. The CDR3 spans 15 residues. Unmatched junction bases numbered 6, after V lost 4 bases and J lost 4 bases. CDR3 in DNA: TGTGCCACCAGTGACCGTGGACAGGGCCCAGATACGCAGTATTTT. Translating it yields CATSDRGQGPDTQYF.

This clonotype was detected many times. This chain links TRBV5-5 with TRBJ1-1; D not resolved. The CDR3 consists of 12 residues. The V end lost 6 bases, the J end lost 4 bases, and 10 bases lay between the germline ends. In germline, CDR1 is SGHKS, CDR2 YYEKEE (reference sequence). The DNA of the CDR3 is TGTGCCAGCACCCCACAAAGCACTGAAGCTTTCTTT. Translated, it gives CASTPQSTEAFF.

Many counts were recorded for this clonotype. The CDR3 DNA reads as TGTGCCAGTACCCCGACCCGGGACAGACTAAACAATGAGCAGTTCTTC. It translates to CASTPTRDRLNNEQFF. V and J are TRBV19 and TRBJ2-1; TRBD1 matches 7 bases. The V and J ends lost 7 bases and 5 bases, in that order; junction bases with no gene match: 14. Germline V gives CDR1 LNHDA, CDR2 SQIVND (reference sequence). The CDR3 sequence is 16 residues long.

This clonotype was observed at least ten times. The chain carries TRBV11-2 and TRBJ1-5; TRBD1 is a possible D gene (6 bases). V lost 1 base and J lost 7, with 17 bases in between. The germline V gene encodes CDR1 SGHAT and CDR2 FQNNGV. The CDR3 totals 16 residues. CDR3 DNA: TGTGCCAGCAGCTTAGGAAACAGGGTAGCGGAGCAGCCCCAGCATTTT. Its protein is CASSLGNRVAEQPQHF.

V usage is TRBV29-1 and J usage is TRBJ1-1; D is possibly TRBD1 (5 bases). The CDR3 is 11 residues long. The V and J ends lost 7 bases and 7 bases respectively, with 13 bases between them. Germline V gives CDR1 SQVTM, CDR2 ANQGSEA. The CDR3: CSAHWGGEAFF. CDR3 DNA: TGCAGCGCTCACTGGGGCGGTGAAGCTTTCTTT.

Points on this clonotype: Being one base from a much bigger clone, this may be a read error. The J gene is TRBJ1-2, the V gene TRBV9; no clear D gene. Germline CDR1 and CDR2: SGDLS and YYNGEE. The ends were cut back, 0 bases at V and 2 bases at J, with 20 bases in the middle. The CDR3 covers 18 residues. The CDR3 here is CASSVGLMRRSENYGYTF. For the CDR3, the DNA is TGTGCCAGCAGCGTAGGGTTGATGAGGCGAAGTGAAAACTATGGCTACACCTTC. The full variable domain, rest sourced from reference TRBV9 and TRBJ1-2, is DSGVTQTPKHLITATGQRVTLRCSPRSGDLSVYWYQQSLDQGLQFLIQYYNGEERAKGNILERFSAQQFPDLHSELNLSSLELGDSALYFCASSVGLMRRSENYGYTFGSGTRLTVV.

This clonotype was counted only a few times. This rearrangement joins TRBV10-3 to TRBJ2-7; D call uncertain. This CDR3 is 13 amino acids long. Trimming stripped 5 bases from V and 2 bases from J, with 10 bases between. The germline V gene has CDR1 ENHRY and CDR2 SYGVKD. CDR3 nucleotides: TGTGCCATCAGTACAGCTGCCACCTACGAGCAGTACTTC. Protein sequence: CAISTAATYEQYF.

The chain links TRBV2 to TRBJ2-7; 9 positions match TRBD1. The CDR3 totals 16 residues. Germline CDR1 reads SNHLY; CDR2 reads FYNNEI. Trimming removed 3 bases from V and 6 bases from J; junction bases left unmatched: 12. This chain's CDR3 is CASSETAGQGGLEQYF. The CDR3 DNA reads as TGTGCCAGCAGTGAGACGGCGGGACAGGGAGGCCTCGAGCAGTACTTC.

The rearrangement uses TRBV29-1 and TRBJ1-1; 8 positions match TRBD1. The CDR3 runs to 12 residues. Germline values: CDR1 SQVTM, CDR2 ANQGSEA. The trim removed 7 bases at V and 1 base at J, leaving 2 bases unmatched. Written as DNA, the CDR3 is TGCAGCGGGGACAGGACGAACACTGAAGCTTTCTTT. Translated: CSGDRTNTEAFF.

CDR3 in DNA: TGCAGTGCTAGAGCTACCCCGGACAGGAACTATGGCTACACCTTC. Protein: CSARATPDRNYGYTF. The chain recombines TRBV20-1 with TRBJ1-2, with 7 bases that match TRBD1. The germline CDR1 and CDR2 sequences are DFQATT and SNEGSKA (reference sequence). The CDR3 is made up of 15 amino acids. The ends lost 1 base at V and 2 bases at J; junction bases unmatched: 7.

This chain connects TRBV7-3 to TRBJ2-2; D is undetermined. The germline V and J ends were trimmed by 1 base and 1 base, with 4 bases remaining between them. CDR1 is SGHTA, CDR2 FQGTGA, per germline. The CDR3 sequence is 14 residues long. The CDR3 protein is CASSLKGNTGELFF. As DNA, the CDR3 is TGTGCCAGCAGCTTAAAAGGGAACACCGGGGAGCTGTTTTTT.

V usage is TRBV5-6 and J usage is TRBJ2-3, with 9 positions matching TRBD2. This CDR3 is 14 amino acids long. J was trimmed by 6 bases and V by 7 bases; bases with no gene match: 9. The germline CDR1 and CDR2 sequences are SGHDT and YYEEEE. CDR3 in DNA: TGTGCCAGCGCCGTAGCGGGGGCTACCGATACGCAGTATTTT. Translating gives CASAVAGATDTQYF. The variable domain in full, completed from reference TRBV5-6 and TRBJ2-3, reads DAGVTQSPTHLIKTRGQQVTLRCSPKSGHDTVSWYQQALGQGPQFIFQYYEEEERQRGNFPDRFSGHQFPNYSSELNVNALLLGDSALYLCASAVAGATDTQYFGPGTRLTVL.

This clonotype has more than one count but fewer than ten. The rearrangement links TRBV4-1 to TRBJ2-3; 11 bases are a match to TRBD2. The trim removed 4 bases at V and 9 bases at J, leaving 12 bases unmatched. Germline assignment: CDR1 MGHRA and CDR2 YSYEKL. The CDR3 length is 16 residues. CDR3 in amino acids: CASSPRGSGGAVTQYF. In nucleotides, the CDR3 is TGCGCCAGCAGCCCGAGGGGTAGCGGGGGGGCTGTCACGCAGTATTTT.

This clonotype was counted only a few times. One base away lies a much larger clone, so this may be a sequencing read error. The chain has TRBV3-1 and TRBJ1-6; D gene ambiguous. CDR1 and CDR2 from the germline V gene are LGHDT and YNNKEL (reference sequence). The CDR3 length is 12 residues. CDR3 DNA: TGTGCCAGCAGCCCCACCCGGCAGCCCCCCCACTTT. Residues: CASSPTRQPPHF.

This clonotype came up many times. The CDR3 sequence is CASSLKETQYF. The CDR3 DNA follows: TGTGCCAGCAGCTTAAAAGAGACCCAGTACTTC. The chain links TRBV11-2 to TRBJ2-5, with no clear D. This CDR3 is built from 11 residues. Trimming shortened V by 2 bases and J by 3 bases, and 1 base separated the two germline ends. Germline CDR1 reads SGHAT; CDR2 reads FQNNGV.

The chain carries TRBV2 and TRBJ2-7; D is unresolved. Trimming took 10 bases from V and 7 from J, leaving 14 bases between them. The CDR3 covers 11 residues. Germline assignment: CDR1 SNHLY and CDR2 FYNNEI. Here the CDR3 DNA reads TGTGCCACTGAAAACACCGGGGAGCAGTACTTC. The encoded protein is CATENTGEQYF.

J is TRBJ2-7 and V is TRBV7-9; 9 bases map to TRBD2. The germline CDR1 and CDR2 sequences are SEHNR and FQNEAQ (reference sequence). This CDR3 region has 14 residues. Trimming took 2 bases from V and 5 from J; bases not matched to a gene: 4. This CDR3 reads CASSLTGLADEQYF. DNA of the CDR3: TGTGCCAGCAGCTTAACGGGACTAGCCGACGAGCAGTACTTC.

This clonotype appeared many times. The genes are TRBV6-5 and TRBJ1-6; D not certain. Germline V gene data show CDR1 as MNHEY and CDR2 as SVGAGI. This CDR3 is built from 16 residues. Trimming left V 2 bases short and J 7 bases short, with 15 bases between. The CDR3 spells CASSYVIGPLNSPLHF. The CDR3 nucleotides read TGTGCCAGCAGTTACGTTATAGGGCCTTTAAATTCACCCCTCCACTTT.

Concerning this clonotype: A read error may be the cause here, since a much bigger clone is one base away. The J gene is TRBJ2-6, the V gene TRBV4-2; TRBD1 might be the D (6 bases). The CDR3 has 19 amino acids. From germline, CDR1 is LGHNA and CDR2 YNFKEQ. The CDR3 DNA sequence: TGTGCCAGCAGCCCAGAGACAGGACGCTTCCCCTCTGGGACCAACGTCCTGACTTTC. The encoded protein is CASSPETGRFPSGTNVLTF.

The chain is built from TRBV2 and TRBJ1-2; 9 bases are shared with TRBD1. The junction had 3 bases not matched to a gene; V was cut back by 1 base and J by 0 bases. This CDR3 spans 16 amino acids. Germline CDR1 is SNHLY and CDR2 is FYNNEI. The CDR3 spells CASSEVGDRANYGYTF. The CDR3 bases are TGTGCCAGCAGTGAAGTGGGGGACAGGGCTAACTATGGCTACACCTTC.

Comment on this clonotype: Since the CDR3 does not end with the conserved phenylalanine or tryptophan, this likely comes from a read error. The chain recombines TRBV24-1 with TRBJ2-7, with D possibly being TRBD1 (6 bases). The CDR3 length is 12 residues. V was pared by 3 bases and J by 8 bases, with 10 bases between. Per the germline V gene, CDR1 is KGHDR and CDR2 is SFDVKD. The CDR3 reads CATSDPGQKQYS. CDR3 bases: TGTGCCACCAGTGATCCTGGACAGAAGCAGTACTCC.

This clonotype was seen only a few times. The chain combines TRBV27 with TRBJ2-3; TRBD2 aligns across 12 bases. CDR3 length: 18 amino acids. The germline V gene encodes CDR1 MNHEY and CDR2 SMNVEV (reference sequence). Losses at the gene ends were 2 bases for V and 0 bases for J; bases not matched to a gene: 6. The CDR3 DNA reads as TGTGCCAGCAGTTTAGTACTGGGACTAGCGGGCAGCACAGATACGCAGTATTTT. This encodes CASSLVLGLAGSTDTQYF.

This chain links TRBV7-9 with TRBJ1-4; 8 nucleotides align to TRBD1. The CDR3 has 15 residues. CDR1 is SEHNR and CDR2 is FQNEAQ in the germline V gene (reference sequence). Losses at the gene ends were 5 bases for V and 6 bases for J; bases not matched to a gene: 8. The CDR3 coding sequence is TGTGCCAGCAGCCGCGCGGCAGGGGGCTATGAAAAACTGTTTTTT. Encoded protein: CASSRAAGGYEKLFF.

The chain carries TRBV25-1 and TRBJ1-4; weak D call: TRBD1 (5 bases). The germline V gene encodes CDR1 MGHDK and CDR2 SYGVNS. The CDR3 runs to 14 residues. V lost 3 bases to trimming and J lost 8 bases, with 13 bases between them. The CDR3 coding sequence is TGTGCCAGCAGTGAGTGGGGTCAGGGAGAAAAACTGTTTTTT. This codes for CASSEWGQGEKLFF.

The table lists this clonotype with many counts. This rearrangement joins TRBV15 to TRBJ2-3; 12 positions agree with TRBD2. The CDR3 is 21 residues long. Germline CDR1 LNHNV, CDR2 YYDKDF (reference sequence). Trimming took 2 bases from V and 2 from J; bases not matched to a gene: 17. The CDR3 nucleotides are TGTGCCACCAGCAGACCATTAACTAGCGGGGGGCTGAAGCCTTACACAGATACGCAGTATTTT. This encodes CATSRPLTSGGLKPYTDTQYF.